This entry lists 10 T cell receptor beta chains sequenced from one sample in a study of early T cells in non-severe SARS-CoV-2 infection. TCRdb re-called the 5' RACE reads through MiXCR, storing one row per CDR3 protein. The data show tens of thousands of distinct CDR3 sequences, roughly 12% seen once. The sample comprised whole blood. The receptors were sampled from an adult who was a healthcare worker with PCR-confirmed SARS-CoV-2 infection or an uninfected control (not recorded which).

This clonotype appeared a few times. The chain is built from TRBV5-5 and TRBJ1-1; D not certain. Looked up from germline, CDR1 is SGHKS and CDR2 is YYEKEE (reference sequence). Trimming stripped 5 bases from V and 6 bases from J, with 11 bases between. CDR3 size: 12 residues. Written as DNA, the CDR3 is TGTGCCAGCAGATTTGTGGGCTCTGAAGCTTTCTTT. It yields the protein CASRFVGSEAFF.

This clonotype was recorded a few times. The chain couples TRBV10-3 to TRBJ2-3, with D perhaps matching TRBD2 (6 bases). V was cut by 0 bases and J by 4 bases, with 14 bases left in between. Per the germline V gene, CDR1 is ENHRY and CDR2 is SYGVKD. There are 16 residues in the CDR3. CDR3 nucleotides: TGTGCCATCAGTGAGTCAGCGACTAGGAGCCCAGATACGCAGTATTTT. As protein: CAISESATRSPDTQYF.

This clonotype has ten or more counts. The gene calls are TRBV5-1 and TRBJ1-4; 7 bases are a match to TRBD1. The CDR3 is 19 residues long. Trimming took 0 bases from V and 0 from J; bases not matched to a gene: 11. The germline CDR1 and CDR2 sequences are SGHRS and YFSETQ. DNA for the CDR3: TGCGCCAGCAGCTTGGGGGGACAGAGAAACCGGGCAACTAATGAAAAACTGTTTTTT. Translating gives CASSLGGQRNRATNEKLFF.

This clonotype has a handful of counts. This sequence joins TRBV14 and TRBJ2-1, with 9 bases fitting TRBD2. The trim removed 2 bases at V and 4 bases at J, leaving 9 bases unmatched. The CDR3 is made up of 17 amino acids. Germline lookup yields CDR1 SGHDN and CDR2 FVKESK. The CDR3 reads CASSQRRGSGRYNEQFF. The CDR3 bases are TGTGCCAGCAGCCAAAGGAGGGGTAGCGGGAGATACAATGAGCAGTTCTTC. Variable domain in full (rest from reference TRBV14 and TRBJ2-1): EAGVTQFPSHSVIEKGQTVTLRCDPISGHDNLYWYRRVMGKEIKFLLHFVKESKQDESGMPNNRFLAERTGGTYSTLKVQPAELEDSGVYFCASSQRRGSGRYNEQFFGPGTRLTVL.

This clonotype was counted many times. The rearrangement joins TRBV7-6 to TRBJ2-2; D is possibly TRBD1 (6 bases). This CDR3 comprises 14 residues. Germline CDR1 SGHVS, CDR2 FNYEAQ. Trimming removed 6 bases at V and 3 bases at J, with 11 bases between. CDR3 residues: CASRRTEYTGELFF. In nucleotides, the CDR3 is TGTGCCAGCAGGAGGACAGAATACACCGGGGAGCTGTTTTTT.

Ten or more counts support this clonotype. The V call is TRBV2, the J call TRBJ1-1; D is unclear. Trimming pared 5 bases from V and 0 bases from J, leaving 10 bases between. CDR1 is SNHLY and CDR2 is FYNNEI in the germline V gene. The CDR3 covers 14 residues. Written as DNA, the CDR3 is TGTGCCAGCAGTAGGAACAAGGTGAACACTGAAGCTTTCTTT. Amino acids: CASSRNKVNTEAFF.

This clonotype was seen repeatedly, ten times or more. The rearrangement uses TRBV27 and TRBJ1-4; 8 bases are shared with TRBD1. With V trimmed by 5 bases and J by 4 bases, 6 bases remained unmatched. Germline V gene lookup returns CDR1 MNHEY and CDR2 SMNVEV (reference sequence). The CDR3 is made up of 15 amino acids. CDR3 in DNA: TGTGCCAGCAGTACTAACAGGGGGATTAATGAAAAACTGTTTTTT. It specifies CASSTNRGINEKLFF.

This clonotype was counted only a few times. The rearrangement uses TRBV10-3 and TRBJ1-5; 8 bases match TRBD1. Germline trimming cut 3 bases from V and 0 bases from J; bases unmatched to any gene: 4. CDR1 is ENHRY, CDR2 SYGVKD, per germline. The CDR3 spans 16 residues. CDR3 protein: CAISDRTGFSNQPQHF. The CDR3 nucleotides read TGTGCCATCAGTGACAGGACAGGGTTTAGCAATCAGCCCCAGCATTTT.

This clonotype was counted at least ten times. V and J are TRBV10-2 and TRBJ2-3; TRBD2 is a possible D gene (6 bases). CDR1 is WSHSY and CDR2 is SAAADI in the germline V gene. V was trimmed by 0 bases and J by 6 bases, leaving 16 bases between them. There are 16 residues in the CDR3. This chain's CDR3 is CASSESLAGSQDTQYF. DNA of the CDR3: TGCGCCAGCAGTGAGTCCCTGGCGGGGTCACAGGATACGCAGTATTTT.

This clonotype was seen more than once but under ten times. This rearrangement joins TRBV28 to TRBJ2-6, with D possibly matching TRBD2 (5 bases). V dropped 8 bases and J dropped 0 bases, with 14 bases sitting between them. The CDR3 covers 16 residues. Germline V gene lookup returns CDR1 MDHEN and CDR2 SYDVKM. CDR3 residues: CASAGEFLSGANVLTF. The CDR3 coding sequence is TGTGCCAGCGCTGGGGAGTTCCTCTCTGGGGCCAACGTCCTGACTTTC.